Sequencing of this T cell receptor beta chain was carried out in a study of cytomegalovirus exposure and HLA in healthy donors. About this clone itself: The antigen is not known.

Germline V gene lookup returns CDR1 SGHNT and CDR2 YYREEE (reference sequence). The CDR3 has 17 residues. Losses at the gene ends were 4 bases for V and 2 bases for J; bases not matched to a gene: 14. Primers for the PCR totalled 60 Vbeta and 13 Jbeta. TCRdb keeps only in-frame clones here, not all; method: immunoSEQ multiplex PCR. This sample has about 190,000 clones; approximately 81% occur once, and the top ten carry approximately 0.26%. Study-wide findings and caveats: Sequencing likely generated an artifact that appeared as a cluster of highly shared sequence variants. Productive rates of about 87% or about 30% were seen for most TCR beta V segments in an earlier analysis. Three CMV-associated chains proved CMV antigen-specific in vitro. TCR beta chain V- and J-gene trimming was linked, in a later analysis, to a missense variant in DCLRE1C.

Sequencing was carried out using PBMCs. V gene TRBV5-4 combines with J gene TRBJ1-2; 7 bases are shared with TRBD1. This receptor was taken from a boy under 18 in good health and CMV-seronegative. DNA of the CDR3: TGTGCCAGCAGCAATACTATCACAGGGGCCCTCAACTATGGCTACACCTTC. Encoded protein: CASSNTITGALNYGYTF.